A single sample is the source of the 16 T cell receptor beta chains below, sequenced in a study of identical twins. TCRdb used MiXCR to reprocess the 5' RACE reads, holding one entry per CDR3 protein. The data show fewer than 650,000 distinct CDR3 sequences, with about 7% seen just once and 1.5% to 2% held by the top ten. These sequences were also reported in another study, on yellow fever vaccine responses in identical twins.

The sample comprised PBMCs. These receptors originate from a woman younger than 30 in good health.

This sequence joins TRBV19 and TRBJ2-1, with D tentatively TRBD2 (6 bases). The CDR3 is 15 amino acids. The germline CDR1 and CDR2 sequences are LNHDA and SQIVND (reference sequence). The V end lost 3 bases, the J end lost 3 bases, and 12 bases lay between the germline ends. The CDR3 coding sequence is TGTGCCAGTAGTATTGGTGGGACTTACTACAATGAGCAGTTCTTC. The encoded protein is CASSIGGTYYNEQFF.

This clonotype showed up many times. The V and J genes are TRBV7-9 and TRBJ1-4; 8 nucleotides match TRBD1. Trimming removed 5 bases from V and 8 bases from J; junction bases left unmatched: 10. The V gene's germline CDR1 is SEHNR and CDR2 FQNEAQ (reference sequence). The CDR3 spans 15 residues. The CDR3 is CASSTVTGVEEKLFF. The CDR3 DNA reads TGTGCCAGCAGCACCGTGACAGGGGTTGAAGAAAAACTGTTTTTT.

This clonotype appeared a few times. The chain's CDR3 is CSAEIQRLSYQETQYF. The CDR3 bases are TGCAGTGCCGAAATTCAGCGGTTGTCCTACCAAGAGACCCAGTACTTC. The chain is built from TRBV20-1 and TRBJ2-5; possible D gene TRBD2, 5 bases. The CDR3 spans 16 residues. Deletions cut 6 bases from V and 0 bases from J, with 20 bases between. In germline, CDR1 is DFQATT, CDR2 SNEGSKA (reference sequence).

This chain links TRBV6-1 with TRBJ2-5, with D unclear. The CDR3 has 14 residues. CDR1 is MNHNS and CDR2 is SASEGT in the germline V gene. V was cut by 4 bases and J by 2 bases, with 11 bases left in between. CDR3 residues: CASSGLSIQETQYF. Here the CDR3 DNA reads TGTGCCAGCAGTGGCCTGTCCATACAAGAGACCCAGTACTTC.

This clonotype was counted many times. The chain is built from TRBV5-1 and TRBJ2-7; 10 positions match TRBD2. Trimming at V came to 0 bases and at J to 5 bases, leaving 5 bases not matched to a gene. This CDR3 is 15 amino acids long. CDR1 is SGHRS, CDR2 YFSETQ, per germline. The CDR3 bases are TGCGCCAGCAGCTTGGCTAGCGGGAGCTTTAACGAGCAGTACTTC. Translated: CASSLASGSFNEQYF. The full variable domain, in which reference TRBV5-1 and TRBJ2-7 provide the parts outside the CDR3, is KAGVTQTPRYLIKTRGQQVTLSCSPISGHRSVSWYQQTPGQGLQFLFEYFSETQRNKGNFPGRFSGRQFSNSRSEMNVSTLELGDSALYLCASSLASGSFNEQYFGPGTRLTVT.

This clonotype was detected once. V is TRBV15 and J is TRBJ1-1; D not certain. Trimming pared 0 bases from V and 1 base from J, leaving 6 bases between. CDR1 and CDR2 (germline): LNHNV, YYDKDF (reference sequence). This CDR3 region has 14 residues. DNA for the CDR3: TGTGCCACCAGCAGAGATGTGACGAACACTGAAGCTTTCTTT. This codes for CATSRDVTNTEAFF.

This clonotype turned up a few times. The chain couples TRBV6-5 to TRBJ2-5; 7 bases agree with TRBD2. The CDR3 has 13 residues. With V trimmed by 2 bases and J by 4 bases, 1 base remained unmatched. The germline gives CDR1 MNHEY, CDR2 SVGAGI. CDR3 sequence (DNA): TGTGCCAGCAGTTACCTAGCGGCAGAGACCCAGTACTTC. This gives the protein CASSYLAAETQYF.

This clonotype showed up just a few times. The chain links TRBV24-1 to TRBJ2-3; no definite D call. Trimming removed 5 bases at V and 2 bases at J, with 10 bases between. The germline CDR1 and CDR2 sequences are KGHDR and SFDVKD. CDR3 length: 14 amino acids. This CDR3 reads CATSGTLDTDTQYF. CDR3 coding DNA: TGTGCCACCAGTGGCACCCTCGACACAGATACGCAGTATTTT.

The gene calls are TRBV2 and TRBJ2-7, with D possibly TRBD2 on 6 matching bases. CDR3 length equals 13 residues. Germline-derived CDR1 and CDR2 are SNHLY and FYNNEI. V was cut by 4 bases and J by 1 base, with 8 bases left in between. Here the CDR3 reads CASSGRGSYEQYF. The CDR3 DNA reads TGTGCCAGCAGTGGGAGGGGTTCCTACGAGCAGTACTTC.

This clonotype was detected a few times. The rearrangement uses TRBV2 and TRBJ2-7, with 9 positions matching TRBD1. The CDR3 contains 14 residues. Trimming at V came to 5 bases and at J to 11 bases, leaving 13 bases not matched to a gene. Looked up from germline, CDR1 is SNHLY and CDR2 is FYNNEI. This CDR3 reads CASSTGTGNPPKYF. In DNA form, the CDR3 reads TGTGCCAGCAGTACCGGGACAGGGAACCCCCCTAAGTACTTC.

The chain couples TRBV5-5 to TRBJ2-7; D ambiguous. V lost 2 bases to trimming and J lost 4 bases, with 7 bases between them. The length of the CDR3 is 12 residues. The V gene's germline CDR1 is SGHKS and CDR2 YYEKEE (reference sequence). The CDR3 DNA reads TGTGCCAGCAGCTTAGGCATTTACGAGCAGTACGTC. Amino acid sequence: CASSLGIYEQYV.

This clonotype was detected ten times or more. The chain recombines TRBV7-9 with TRBJ2-3; TRBD1 matches at 10 bases. In germline, CDR1 is SEHNR, CDR2 FQNEAQ (reference sequence). Unmatched junction bases numbered 5, after V lost 1 base and J lost 4 bases. The CDR3 is 16 amino acids. CDR3: CASSLDPGQGPDTQYF. CDR3 DNA sequence: TGTGCCAGCAGCTTAGACCCGGGACAGGGGCCAGATACGCAGTATTTT.

This clonotype was seen ten or more times. The rearrangement joins TRBV6-4 to TRBJ2-2; maybe TRBD2 (5 bases). Trimming removed 6 bases from V and 1 base from J, with 15 bases in between. This CDR3 is 16 amino acids long. CDR1 and CDR2 from the germline V gene are MRHNA and SNTAGT. The CDR3 reads CASRRAPGGNTGELFF. In DNA, the CDR3 is TGTGCCAGCAGGAGGGCACCCGGCGGGAACACCGGGGAGCTGTTTTTT.

The chain has TRBV2 and TRBJ1-4; 7 bases map to TRBD1. CDR3 size: 14 residues. CDR1 is SNHLY, CDR2 FYNNEI, per germline. V trimming: 6 bases; J trimming: 6 bases; junction bases outside the gene matches: 7. CDR3 sequence (DNA): TGTGCCAGCAGGGGACAGCCGAAGGATGAAAAACTGTTTTTT. It encodes CASRGQPKDEKLFF. Complete variable domain (other parts from reference TRBV2 and TRBJ1-4): EPEVTQTPSHQVTQMGQEVILRCVPISNHLYFYWYRQILGQKVEFLVSFYNNEISEKSEIFDDQFSVERPDGSNFTLKIRSTKLEDSAMYFCASRGQPKDEKLFFGSGTQLSVL.

This clonotype appeared many times. V gene TRBV15 combines with J gene TRBJ1-1; 11 bases agree with TRBD1. Germline loops: CDR1 LNHNV, CDR2 YYDKDF (reference sequence). The J segment lost 10 bases and the V segment lost 0 bases, leaving 4 bases of the junction unmatched. There are 14 residues in the CDR3. CDR3 region: CATSRDRGQGAAFF. The CDR3 DNA sequence: TGTGCCACCAGCAGAGATCGAGGACAGGGGGCAGCTTTCTTT.

This clonotype was seen a few times. The V and J genes are TRBV7-8 and TRBJ2-1; 7 bases fit TRBD1. The V gene's germline CDR1 is SGHVS and CDR2 FQNEAQ. This CDR3 is built from 16 residues. Trimming removed 1 base from V and 0 bases from J; junction bases left unmatched: 3. CDR3 protein: CASSLETGTSYNEQFF. The CDR3 coding sequence is TGTGCCAGCAGCTTAGAGACAGGGACCTCCTACAATGAGCAGTTCTTC.